A selection of T cell receptor beta chains follows, all from one sample in a study of blood T cell repertoires in COVID-19. Sequenced by immunoSEQ multiplex PCR; TCRdb stores in-frame clones only, minus some. This sample yields about 64,000 clones, of which around four fifths are seen a single time; 14% belongs to the top ten. Specimen: peripheral blood. The receptors come from a man in his sixties with COVID-19, enrolled during active disease. CDR3s include the opening cysteine and the closing phenylalanine or tryptophan. D genes are given only for firm matches. Some rows mark clone size as missing; the rest say once, few, many or name a class of expanded clone.

size | J | V | D | CDR3 | DNA
- | TRBJ2-7 | TRBV6-5 | TRBD2 | CASAGVYEQYF | TGTGCCAGCGCGGGGGTGTACGAGCAGTACTTC
few | TRBJ2-7 | TRBV5-1 | - | CASSQGRYEQYF | TGCGCCAGCAGCCAGGGGCGGTACGAGCAGTACTTC
- | TRBJ2-7 | TRBV24-1 | - | CATSDPYEQYF | TGTGCCACCAGTGACCCTTACGAGCAGTACTTC
- | TRBJ2-3 | TRBV6-6 | - | CASSYEIVAQYF | TGTGCCAGCAGTTACGAGATAGTCGCGCAGTATTTT
- | TRBJ2-2 | TRBV4-1 | TRBD1 | CASSRHGTAGSQITGELFF | TGCGCCAGCAGCCGCCACGGGACAGCCGGATCCCAGATCACCGGGGAGCTGTTTTTT
- | TRBJ2-5 | TRBV7-2 | TRBD2 | CASSPGVLAGAQETQYF | TGTGCCAGCAGCCCTGGCGTATTAGCGGGAGCCCAAGAGACCCAGTACTTC
few | TRBJ2-1 | TRBV3-1/TRBV3-2 | TRBD2 | CASSPDSGRGNEQFF | TGTGCCAGCAGCCCGGATAGCGGGAGGGGCAATGAGCAGTTCTTC
- | TRBJ1-6 | TRBV9 | TRBD1 | CASSRQGAYNSPLHF | TGTGCCAGCTCAAGACAGGGGGCCTATAATTCACCCCTCCACTTT
- | TRBJ1-6 | TRBV6-5 | - | CASRRPGYNSPLHF | TGTGCCAGCAGGAGGCCTGGTTATAATTCACCCCTCCACTTT
- | TRBJ2-1 | TRBV18 | - | CASSLLGSGDYNEQFF | TGTGCCAGCTCCCTACTTGGTAGCGGAGACTACAATGAGCAGTTCTTC
- | TRBJ2-1 | TRBV13 | TRBD2 | CASSPGLADYNEQFF | TGTGCCAGCAGCCCGGGACTAGCGGACTACAATGAGCAGTTCTTC
- | TRBJ2-7 | TRBV7-2 | TRBD2 | CASSLYPGLGGGVQYF | TGTGCCAGCAGCTTATATCCGGGACTAGGGGGGGGAGTGCAGTACTTC
- | TRBJ2-7 | TRBV11-2 | - | CASSPTGYEQYF | TGTGCCAGCAGCCCGACAGGTTACGAGCAGTACTTC
few | TRBJ2-5 | TRBV29-1 | - | CSVEPGETQYF | TGCAGCGTTGAACCCGGTGAGACCCAGTACTTC
- | TRBJ2-3 | TRBV3-1/TRBV3-2 | - | CASSQGERSRTDTQYF | TGTGCCAGCAGCCAAGGGGAGCGGAGCCGCACAGATACGCAGTATTTT
- | TRBJ2-1 | TRBV4-1 | - | CASSQLTGTYNEQFF | TGCGCCAGCAGCCAATTAACGGGAACGTACAATGAGCAGTTCTTC
- | TRBJ2-5 | TRBV6-5 | - | CASRVQGQETQYF | TGTGCCAGCAGGGTACAGGGCCAAGAGACCCAGTACTTC
- | TRBJ1-1 | TRBV11-2 | TRBD1 | CASSWTGDGTEAFF | TGTGCCAGCAGCTGGACAGGGGATGGCACTGAAGCTTTCTTT
- | TRBJ1-2 | TRBV5-4 | - | CASSLEGGRYGYTF | TGTGCCAGCAGCTTGGAAGGGGGTCGTTATGGCTACACCTTC
many | TRBJ1-2 | TRBV4-2 | TRBD1 | CASSQRQGRDGYTF | TGTGCCAGCAGCCAACGACAGGGGCGGGATGGCTACACCTTC
- | TRBJ2-7 | TRBV27 | - | CATRTREQYF | TGTGCCACTAGAACGAGGGAGCAGTACTTC
- | TRBJ2-2 | TRBV6-5 | - | CASSYLQSPAGELFF | TGTGCCAGCAGTTACTTGCAGTCCCCCGCCGGGGAGCTGTTTTTT
- | TRBJ2-5 | TRBV7-2 | TRBD1 | CASSWNRGKETQYF | TGTGCCAGCAGCTGGAACAGGGGAAAGGAGACCCAGTACTTC
few | TRBJ1-2 | TRBV3-1/TRBV3-2 | - | CASSQQGGGSNYGYTF | TGTGCCAGCAGCCAACAGGGTGGTGGGTCGAACTATGGCTACACCTTC
once | TRBJ2-6 | TRBV2 | - | CASSNAGTGANVLTF | TGTGCCAGCAGTAACGCTGGTACAGGGGCCAACGTCCTGACTTTC
- | TRBJ1-4 | TRBV28 | TRBD1 | CASSSGTDTLREKLFF | TGTGCCAGCAGTTCCGGGACAGATACCCTCAGAGAAAAACTGTTTTTT
- | TRBJ2-1 | TRBV11-1 | - | CASSLSPLDYNEQFF | TGTGCCAGCAGCCTTAGCCCGTTAGACTACAATGAGCAGTTCTTC
- | TRBJ2-7 | TRBV10-3 | - | CAIRGSTRTGEQYF | TGTGCCATCAGAGGATCAACTCGCACGGGCGAGCAGTACTTC
few | TRBJ2-7 | TRBV5-1 | - | CASSSFGSGPYEQYF | TGCGCCAGCAGCTCCTTTGGTAGCGGCCCCTACGAGCAGTACTTC